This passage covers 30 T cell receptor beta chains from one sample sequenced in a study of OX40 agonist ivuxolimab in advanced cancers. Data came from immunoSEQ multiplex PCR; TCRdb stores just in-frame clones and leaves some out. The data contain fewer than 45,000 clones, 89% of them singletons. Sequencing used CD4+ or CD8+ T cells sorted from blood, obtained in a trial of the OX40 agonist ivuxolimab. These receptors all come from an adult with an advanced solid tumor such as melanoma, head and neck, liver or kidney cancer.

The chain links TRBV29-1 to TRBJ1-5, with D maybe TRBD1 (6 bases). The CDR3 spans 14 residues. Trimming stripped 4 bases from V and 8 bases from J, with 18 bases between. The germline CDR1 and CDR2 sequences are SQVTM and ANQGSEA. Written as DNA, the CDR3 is TGCAGCGTTGGGAGTCCGGGGGGCCGAGAGCCCCAGCATTTT. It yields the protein CSVGSPGGREPQHF.

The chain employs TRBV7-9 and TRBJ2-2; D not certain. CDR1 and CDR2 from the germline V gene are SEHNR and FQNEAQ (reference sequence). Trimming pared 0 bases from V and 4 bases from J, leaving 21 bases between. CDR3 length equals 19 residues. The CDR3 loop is CASSLAGVSGYLPTGELFF. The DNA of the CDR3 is TGTGCCAGCAGCTTAGCGGGTGTGTCGGGCTACCTACCCACCGGGGAGCTGTTTTTT.

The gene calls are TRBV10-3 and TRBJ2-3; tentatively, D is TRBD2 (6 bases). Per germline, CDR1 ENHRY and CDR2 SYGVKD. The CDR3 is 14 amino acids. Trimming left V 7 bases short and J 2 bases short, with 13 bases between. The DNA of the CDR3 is TGTGCCATCACCGCGGGCGGGACCACAGATACGCAGTATTTT. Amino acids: CAITAGGTTDTQYF.

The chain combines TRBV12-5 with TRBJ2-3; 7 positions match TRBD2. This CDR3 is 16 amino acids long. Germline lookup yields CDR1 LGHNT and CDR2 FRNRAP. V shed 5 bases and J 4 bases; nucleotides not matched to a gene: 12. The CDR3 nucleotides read TGTGCTAGTGGTCTCACCCAGGGACTAAGGGCAGATACGCAGTATTTT. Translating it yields CASGLTQGLRADTQYF.

CDR3 DNA: TGCGCCAGCAGATCCGACAGGTTCTACGAGCAGTACTTC. Its protein product is CASRSDRFYEQYF. The V and J genes are TRBV5-1 and TRBJ2-7, with TRBD1 as a possible D gene (6 bases). The V end lost 5 bases, the J end lost 3 bases, and 12 bases lay between the germline ends. From germline, CDR1 is SGHRS and CDR2 YFSETQ. The CDR3 has 13 amino acids.

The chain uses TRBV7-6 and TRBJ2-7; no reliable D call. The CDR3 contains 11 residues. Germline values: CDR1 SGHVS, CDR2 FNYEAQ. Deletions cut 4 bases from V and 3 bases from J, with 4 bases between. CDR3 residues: CASSSDYEQYF. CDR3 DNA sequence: TGTGCCAGCAGCTCCGACTACGAGCAGTACTTC.

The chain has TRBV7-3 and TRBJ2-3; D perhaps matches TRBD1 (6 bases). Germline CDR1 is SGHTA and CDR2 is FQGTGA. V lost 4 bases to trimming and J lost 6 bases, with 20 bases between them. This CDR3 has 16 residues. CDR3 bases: TGTGCCAGCAGCTCGCGGACAGACAGGTCCCCGGATACGCAGTATTTT. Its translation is CASSSRTDRSPDTQYF. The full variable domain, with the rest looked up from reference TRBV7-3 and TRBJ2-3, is GAGVSQTPSNKVTEKGKYVELRCDPISGHTALYWYRQSLGQGPEFLIYFQGTGAADDSGLPNDRFFAVRPEGSVSTLKIQRTERGDSAVYLCASSSRTDRSPDTQYFGPGTRLTVL.

The CDR3 DNA reads as TGTGCCAGCAGCTTAAGCAGGGCACCGAACACCGGGGAGCTGTTTTTT. This sequence encodes CASSLSRAPNTGELFF. This chain links TRBV7-3 with TRBJ2-2; perhaps TRBD1 as D (5 bases). Trimming took 1 base from V and 0 from J, leaving 9 bases between them. The germline gives CDR1 SGHTA, CDR2 FQGTGA. The CDR3 spans 16 residues.

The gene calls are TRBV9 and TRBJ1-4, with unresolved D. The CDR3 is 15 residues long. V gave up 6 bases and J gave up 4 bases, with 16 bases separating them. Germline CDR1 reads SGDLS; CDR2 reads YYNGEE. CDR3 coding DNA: TGTGCCAGCACCTCCTTCGGGCGGAGTAATGAAAAACTGTTTTTT. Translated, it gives CASTSFGRSNEKLFF.

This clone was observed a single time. CDR3: CASSYSTGYEQYF. For the CDR3, the DNA is TGTGCCAGCAGTTACTCGACCGGCTACGAGCAGTACTTC. The chain joins TRBV6-5 to TRBJ2-7; D remains ambiguous. Germline values: CDR1 MNHEY, CDR2 SVGAGI. V was clipped by 0 bases and J by 3 bases, with 6 bases between them. CDR3 size: 13 residues.

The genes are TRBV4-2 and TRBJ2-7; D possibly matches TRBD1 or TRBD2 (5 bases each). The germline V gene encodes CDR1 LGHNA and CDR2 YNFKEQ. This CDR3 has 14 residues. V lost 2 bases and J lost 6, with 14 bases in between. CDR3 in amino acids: CASSQWGIEGEQYF. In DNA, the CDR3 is TGTGCCAGCAGCCAATGGGGGATCGAAGGCGAGCAGTACTTC.

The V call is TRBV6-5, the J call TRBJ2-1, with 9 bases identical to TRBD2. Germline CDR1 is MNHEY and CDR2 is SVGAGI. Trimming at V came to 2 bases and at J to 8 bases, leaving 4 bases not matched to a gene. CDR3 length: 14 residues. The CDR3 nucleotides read TGTGCCAGCAGTTACGTAGCGGGAGTGGATGAGCAGTTCTTC. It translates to CASSYVAGVDEQFF.

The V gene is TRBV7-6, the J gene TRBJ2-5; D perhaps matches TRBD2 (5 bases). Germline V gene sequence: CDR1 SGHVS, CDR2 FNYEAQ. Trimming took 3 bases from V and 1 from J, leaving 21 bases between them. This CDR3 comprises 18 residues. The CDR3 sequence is CASSFLIPREGVQETQYF. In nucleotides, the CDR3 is TGTGCCAGCAGCTTTCTCATCCCCCGGGAAGGAGTCCAAGAGACCCAGTACTTC. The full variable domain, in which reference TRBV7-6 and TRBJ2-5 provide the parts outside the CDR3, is GAGVSQSPRYKVTKRGQDVALRCDPISGHVSLYWYRQALGQGPEFLTYFNYEAQQDKSGLPNDRFSAERPEGSISTLTIQRTEQRDSAMYRCASSFLIPREGVQETQYFGPGTRLLVL.

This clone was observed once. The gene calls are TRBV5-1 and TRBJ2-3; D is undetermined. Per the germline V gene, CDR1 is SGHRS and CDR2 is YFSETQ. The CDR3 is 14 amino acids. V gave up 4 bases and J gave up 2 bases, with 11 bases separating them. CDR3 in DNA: TGCGCCAGCAGCCATCGACAATCCACAGATACGCAGTATTTT. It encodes CASSHRQSTDTQYF.

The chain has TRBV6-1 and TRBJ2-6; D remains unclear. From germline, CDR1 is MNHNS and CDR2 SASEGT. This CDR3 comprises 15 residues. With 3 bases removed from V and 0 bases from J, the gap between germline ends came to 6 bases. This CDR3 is CASSDQNSGANVLTF. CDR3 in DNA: TGTGCCAGCAGTGATCAGAACTCTGGGGCCAACGTCCTGACTTTC.

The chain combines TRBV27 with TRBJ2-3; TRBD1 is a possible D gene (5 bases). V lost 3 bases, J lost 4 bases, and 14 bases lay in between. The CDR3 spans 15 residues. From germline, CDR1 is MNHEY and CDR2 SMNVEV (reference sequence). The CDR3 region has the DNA TGTGCCAGCAGTTTCTCTAGGGGCGCCGCAGATACGCAGTATTTT. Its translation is CASSFSRGAADTQYF.

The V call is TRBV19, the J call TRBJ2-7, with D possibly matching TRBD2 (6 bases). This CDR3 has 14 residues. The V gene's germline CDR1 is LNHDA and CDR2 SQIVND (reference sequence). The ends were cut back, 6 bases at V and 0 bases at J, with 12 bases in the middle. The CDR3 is CASSAGTFSYEQYF. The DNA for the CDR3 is TGTGCCAGTAGCGCCGGGACTTTCTCCTACGAGCAGTACTTC.

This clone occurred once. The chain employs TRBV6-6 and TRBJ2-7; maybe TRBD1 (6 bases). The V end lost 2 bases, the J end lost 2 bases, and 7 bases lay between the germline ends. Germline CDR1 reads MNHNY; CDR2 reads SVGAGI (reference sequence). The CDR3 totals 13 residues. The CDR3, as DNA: TGTGCCAGCAGTTACGGACAGACCTACGAGCAGTACTTC. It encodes CASSYGQTYEQYF.

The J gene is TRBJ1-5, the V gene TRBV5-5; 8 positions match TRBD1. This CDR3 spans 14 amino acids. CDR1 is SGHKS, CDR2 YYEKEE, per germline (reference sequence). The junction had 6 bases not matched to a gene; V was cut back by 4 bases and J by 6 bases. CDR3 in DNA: TGTGCCAGCAGCCAGGGGGCAGGAGGTCAGCCCCAGCATTTT. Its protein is CASSQGAGGQPQHF. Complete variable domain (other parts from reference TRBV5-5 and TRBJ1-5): DAGVTQSPTHLIKTRGQQVTLRCSPISGHKSVSWYQQVLGQGPQFIFQYYEKEERGRGNFPDRFSARQFPNYSSELNVNALLLGDSALYLCASSQGAGGQPQHFGDGTRLSIL.

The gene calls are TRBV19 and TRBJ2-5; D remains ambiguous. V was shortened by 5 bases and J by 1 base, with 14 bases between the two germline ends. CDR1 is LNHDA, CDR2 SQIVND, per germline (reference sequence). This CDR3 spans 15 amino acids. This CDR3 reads CASSPGSKFQETQYF. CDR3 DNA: TGTGCCAGTAGTCCGGGCAGCAAATTCCAAGAGACCCAGTACTTC.

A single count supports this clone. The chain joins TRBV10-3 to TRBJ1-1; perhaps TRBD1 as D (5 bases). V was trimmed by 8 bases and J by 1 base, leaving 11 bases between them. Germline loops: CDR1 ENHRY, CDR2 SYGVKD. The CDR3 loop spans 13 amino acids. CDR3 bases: TGTGCCATCGGCCCCGGGGCGAACACTGAAGCTTTCTTT. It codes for CAIGPGANTEAFF.

The CDR3 here is CASSEGGSPLHF. The CDR3, as DNA: TGTGCCAGCAGTGAAGGGGGTTCACCCCTCCACTTT. The chain employs TRBV6-4 and TRBJ1-6; D might be TRBD1 (6 bases). The CDR3 length is 12 residues. V lost 3 bases, J lost 9 bases, and 6 bases lay in between. The germline V gene has CDR1 MRHNA and CDR2 SNTAGT.

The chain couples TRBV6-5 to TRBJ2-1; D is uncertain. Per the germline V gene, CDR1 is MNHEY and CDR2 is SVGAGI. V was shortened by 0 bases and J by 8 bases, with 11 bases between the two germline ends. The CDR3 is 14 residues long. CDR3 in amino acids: CASSYSMNMDEQFF. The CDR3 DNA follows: TGTGCCAGCAGTTACTCCATGAATATGGATGAGCAGTTCTTC.

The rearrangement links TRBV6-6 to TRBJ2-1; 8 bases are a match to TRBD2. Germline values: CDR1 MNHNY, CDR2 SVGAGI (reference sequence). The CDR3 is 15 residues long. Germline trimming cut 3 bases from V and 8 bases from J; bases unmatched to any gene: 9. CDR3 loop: CASSYRAGAADEQFF. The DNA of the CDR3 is TGTGCCAGCAGTTATCGAGCGGGGGCGGCTGATGAGCAGTTCTTC.

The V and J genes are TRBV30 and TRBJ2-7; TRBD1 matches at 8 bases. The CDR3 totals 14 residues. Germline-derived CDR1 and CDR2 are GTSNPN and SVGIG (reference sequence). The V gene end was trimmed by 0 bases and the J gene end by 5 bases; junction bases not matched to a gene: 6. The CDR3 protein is CAWSVWTGSDEQYF. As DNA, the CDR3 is TGTGCCTGGAGTGTATGGACAGGGTCTGACGAGCAGTACTTC.

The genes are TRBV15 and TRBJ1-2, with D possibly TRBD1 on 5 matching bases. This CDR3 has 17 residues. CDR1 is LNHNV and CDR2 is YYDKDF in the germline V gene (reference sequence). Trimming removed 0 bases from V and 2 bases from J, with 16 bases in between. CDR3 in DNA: TGTGCCACCAGCAGAGAACCACAGGCTATCACAAACTATGGCTACACCTTC. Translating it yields CATSREPQAITNYGYTF.

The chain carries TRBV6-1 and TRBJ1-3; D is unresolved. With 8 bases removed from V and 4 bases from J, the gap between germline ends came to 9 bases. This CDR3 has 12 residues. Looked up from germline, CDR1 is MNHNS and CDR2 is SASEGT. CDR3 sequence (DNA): TGTGCCAGCGGGTCAGCCGGAAACACCATATATTTT. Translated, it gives CASGSAGNTIYF.

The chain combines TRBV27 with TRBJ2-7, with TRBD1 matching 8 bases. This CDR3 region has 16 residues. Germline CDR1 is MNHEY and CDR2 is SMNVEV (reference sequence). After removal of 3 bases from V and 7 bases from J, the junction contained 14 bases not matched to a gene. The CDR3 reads CASSLLLGQGFGEQYF. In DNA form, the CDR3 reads TGTGCCAGCAGTTTGCTCCTAGGACAGGGTTTCGGGGAGCAGTACTTC.

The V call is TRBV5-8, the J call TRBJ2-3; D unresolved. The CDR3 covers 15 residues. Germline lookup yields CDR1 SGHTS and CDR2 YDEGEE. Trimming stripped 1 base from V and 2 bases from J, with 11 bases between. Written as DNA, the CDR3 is TGTGCCAGCAGCTTGTGGCAAGATCCCACAGATACGCAGTATTTT. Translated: CASSLWQDPTDTQYF.

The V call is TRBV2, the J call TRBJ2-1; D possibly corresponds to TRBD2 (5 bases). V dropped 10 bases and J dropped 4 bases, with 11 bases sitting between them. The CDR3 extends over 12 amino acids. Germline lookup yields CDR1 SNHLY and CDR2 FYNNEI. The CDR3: CATRGGYNEQFF. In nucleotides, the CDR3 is TGTGCCACCCGAGGAGGATACAATGAGCAGTTCTTC. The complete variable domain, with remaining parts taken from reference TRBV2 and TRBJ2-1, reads EPEVTQTPSHQVTQMGQEVILRCVPISNHLYFYWYRQILGQKVEFLVSFYNNEISEKSEIFDDQFSVERPDGSNFTLKIRSTKLEDSAMYFCATRGGYNEQFFGPGTRLTVL.